What follows are 3 T cell receptor beta chains derived from one specimen sequenced in a study of T cell changes during pregnancy in multiple sclerosis (dated by TCRdb to 2018 to 2020). Library preparation was by the immunoSEQ multiplex PCR assay. In its TCRdb copy, this immuneACCESS table keeps in-frame sequences only and misses some clones. Where compared with another copy, unresolved V genes explain less than half of these, and the others have no known cause. This sample has 50,000 or so clones in its table, and more than 85% of those were observed once. Clones ranked in the top ten supply 5.5% to 7% of the sample. The source material was CD8+ T cells from peripheral blood mononuclear cells, sampled in the first trimester of pregnancy. Every receptor here comes from a female donor with multiple sclerosis, enrolled in a pregnancy study.

V gene TRBV9 combines with J gene TRBJ2-1; 11 nucleotides line up with TRBD2. In germline, CDR1 is SGDLS, CDR2 YYNGEE. With V trimmed by 5 bases and J by 5 bases, 3 bases remained unmatched. The CDR3 contains 14 residues. The CDR3 reads CASRPGLADNEQFF. CDR3 DNA sequence: TGTGCCAGCAGGCCGGGACTAGCGGACAATGAGCAGTTCTTC.

The V gene is TRBV28, the J gene TRBJ1-4, with 7 bases matching TRBD1. Trimming removed 6 bases from V and 1 base from J; junction bases left unmatched: 5. This CDR3 comprises 15 residues. Germline V gene data show CDR1 as MDHEN and CDR2 as SYDVKM. The chain's CDR3 is CASSSRGVTNEKLFF. CDR3 coding DNA: TGTGCCAGCAGCTCCAGGGGGGTAACTAATGAAAAACTGTTTTTT.

V usage is TRBV19 and J usage is TRBJ2-1, with 11 bases aligning to TRBD1. The CDR3 length is 14 residues. Unmatched junction bases numbered 6, after V lost 8 bases and J lost 6 bases. Germline V gene lookup returns CDR1 LNHDA and CDR2 SQIVND (reference sequence). The CDR3, as DNA: TGTGCCAGTTCAACCGGGACAGGGGGCAATGAGCAGTTCTTC. Protein: CASSTGTGGNEQFF.